This paragraph covers one TCR beta chain sequence. The table came from immunoSEQ multiplex PCR; TCRdb's copy has only in-frame clones and leaves some out. The table records about 88,000 clones, more than 75% of them present only once. Germline CDR1 SNHLY, CDR2 FYNNEI. The CDR3 spans 12 residues. V was clipped by 2 bases and J by 7 bases, with 9 bases between them. The sample comes from a study of OX40 agonist ivuxolimab in advanced cancers. The rearrangement joins TRBV2 to TRBJ2-7, with D perhaps TRBD1 (6 bases). This receptor was obtained from an adult with an advanced solid tumor such as melanoma, head and neck, liver or kidney cancer. The sequenced sample was CD4+ or CD8+ T cells sorted from blood, obtained in a trial of the OX40 agonist ivuxolimab. CDR3 amino acids: CASSEQGWEQYF. In nucleotides, the CDR3 is TGTGCCAGCAGTGAACAGGGGTGGGAGCAGTACTTC.